The subject of this entry is one T cell receptor beta chain. These data come from a study of blood T cell repertoires in COVID-19. Study-wide context: From T cells, B-cell-depleted T cells, or PBMCs came the material, which was cDNA or gDNA.

V shed 0 bases and J shed 2 bases, with 10 bases lying between them. This CDR3 region has 15 residues. The germline V gene encodes CDR1 MNHEY and CDR2 SVGAGI. TCRdb's table, derived via immunoSEQ multiplex PCR, lists solely in-frame clones and lacks some. The sample has 250,000 or so clones, about 87% seen once. Participants were aged about 18 to 89 years from some 24 US areas. Participants classified as exposed had met a COVID-19 case within 2 weeks before study entry. Sample: PBMCs or T cells enriched from blood (not recorded which). The rearrangement joins TRBV6-5 to TRBJ1-2; D is uncertain. The receptor was isolated from a woman in her thirties or forties who had been exposed to COVID-19. CDR3 region: CASSYSGRSNYGYTF. CDR3 DNA: TGTGCCAGCAGTTACTCGGGCAGGTCGAACTATGGCTACACCTTC.